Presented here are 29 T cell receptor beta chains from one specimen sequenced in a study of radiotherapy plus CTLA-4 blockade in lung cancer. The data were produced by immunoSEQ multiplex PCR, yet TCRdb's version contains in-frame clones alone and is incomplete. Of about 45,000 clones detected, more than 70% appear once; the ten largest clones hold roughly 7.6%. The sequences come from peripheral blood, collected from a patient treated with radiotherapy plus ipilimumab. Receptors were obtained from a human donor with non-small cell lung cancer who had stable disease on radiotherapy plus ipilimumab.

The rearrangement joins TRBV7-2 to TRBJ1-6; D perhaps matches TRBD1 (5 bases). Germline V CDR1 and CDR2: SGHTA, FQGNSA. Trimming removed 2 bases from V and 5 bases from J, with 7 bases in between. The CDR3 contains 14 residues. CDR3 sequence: CASSLQGDNSPLHF. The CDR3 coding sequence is TGTGCCAGCAGCTTACAGGGAGATAATTCACCCCTCCACTTT.

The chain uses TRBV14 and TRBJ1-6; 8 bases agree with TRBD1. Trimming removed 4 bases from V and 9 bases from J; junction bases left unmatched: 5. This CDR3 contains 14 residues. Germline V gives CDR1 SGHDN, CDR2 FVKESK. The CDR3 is CASSPGQGFSPLHF. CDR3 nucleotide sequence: TGTGCCAGCAGCCCCGGACAGGGTTTTTCACCCCTCCACTTT.

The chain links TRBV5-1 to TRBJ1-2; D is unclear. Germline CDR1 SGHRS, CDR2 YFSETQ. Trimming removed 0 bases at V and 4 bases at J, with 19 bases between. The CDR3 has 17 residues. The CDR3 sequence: CASSLAHHSDNSYGYTF. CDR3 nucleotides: TGCGCCAGCAGCTTGGCCCATCACAGCGACAATTCCTATGGCTACACCTTC.

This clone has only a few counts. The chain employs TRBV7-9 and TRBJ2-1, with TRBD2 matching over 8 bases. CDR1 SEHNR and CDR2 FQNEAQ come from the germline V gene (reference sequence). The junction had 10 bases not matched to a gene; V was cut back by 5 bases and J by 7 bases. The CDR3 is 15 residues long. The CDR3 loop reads CASSEPGLGGNEQFF. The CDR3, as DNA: TGTGCCAGCAGCGAACCGGGACTAGGGGGTAATGAGCAGTTCTTC.

The CDR3 reads CASSVGSAGDQPQHF. The DNA for the CDR3 is TGTGCCAGCAGCGTAGGGTCGGCAGGGGATCAGCCCCAGCATTTT. This chain uses TRBV9 with TRBJ1-5; D is perhaps TRBD1 (6 bases). Germline lookup yields CDR1 SGDLS and CDR2 YYNGEE. CDR3 length: 15 residues. Deletions cut 0 bases from V and 5 bases from J, with 12 bases between.

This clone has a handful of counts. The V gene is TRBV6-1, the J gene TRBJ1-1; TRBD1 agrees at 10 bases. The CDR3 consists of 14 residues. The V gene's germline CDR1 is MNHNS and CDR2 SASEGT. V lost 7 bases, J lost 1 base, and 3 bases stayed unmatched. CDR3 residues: CASTGTGANTEAFF. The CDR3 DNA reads TGTGCCAGCACCGGGACAGGGGCGAACACTGAAGCTTTCTTT.

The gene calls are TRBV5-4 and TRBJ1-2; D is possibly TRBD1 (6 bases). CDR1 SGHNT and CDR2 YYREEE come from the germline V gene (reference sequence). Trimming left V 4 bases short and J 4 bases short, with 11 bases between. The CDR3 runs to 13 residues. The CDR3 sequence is CASSPQGSYGYTF. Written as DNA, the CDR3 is TGTGCCAGCAGCCCACAGGGCAGCTATGGCTACACCTTC.

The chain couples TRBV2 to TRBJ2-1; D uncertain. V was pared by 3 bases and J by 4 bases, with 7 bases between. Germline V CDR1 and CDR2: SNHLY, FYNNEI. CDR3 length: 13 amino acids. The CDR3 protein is CASSDSRYNEQFF. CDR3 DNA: TGTGCCAGCAGTGACAGTCGGTACAATGAGCAGTTCTTC.

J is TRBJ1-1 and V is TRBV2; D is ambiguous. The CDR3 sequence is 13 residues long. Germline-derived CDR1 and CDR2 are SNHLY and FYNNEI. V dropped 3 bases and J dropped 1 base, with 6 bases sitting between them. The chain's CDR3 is CASSEAENTEAFF. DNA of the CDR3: TGTGCCAGCAGTGAGGCAGAGAACACTGAAGCTTTCTTT.

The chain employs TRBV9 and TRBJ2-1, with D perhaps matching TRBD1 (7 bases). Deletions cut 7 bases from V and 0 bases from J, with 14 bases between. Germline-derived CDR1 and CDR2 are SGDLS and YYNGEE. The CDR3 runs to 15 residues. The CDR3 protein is CASGGTASSYNEQFF. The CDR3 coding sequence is TGTGCCAGCGGCGGGACAGCAAGCTCCTACAATGAGCAGTTCTTC.

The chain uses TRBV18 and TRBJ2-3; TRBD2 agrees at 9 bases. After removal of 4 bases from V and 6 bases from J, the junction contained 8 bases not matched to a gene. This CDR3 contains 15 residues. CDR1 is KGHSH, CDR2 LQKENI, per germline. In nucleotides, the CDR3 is TGTGCCAGCTCACTATCGACTAGCGGAGGGGATACGCAGTATTTT. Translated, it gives CASSLSTSGGDTQYF.

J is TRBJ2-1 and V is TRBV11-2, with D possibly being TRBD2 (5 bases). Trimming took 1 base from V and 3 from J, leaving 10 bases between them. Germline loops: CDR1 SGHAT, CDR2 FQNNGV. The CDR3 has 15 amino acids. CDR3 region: CASSLVGLFYNEQFF. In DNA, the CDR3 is TGTGCCAGCAGCTTAGTTGGACTCTTCTACAATGAGCAGTTCTTC.

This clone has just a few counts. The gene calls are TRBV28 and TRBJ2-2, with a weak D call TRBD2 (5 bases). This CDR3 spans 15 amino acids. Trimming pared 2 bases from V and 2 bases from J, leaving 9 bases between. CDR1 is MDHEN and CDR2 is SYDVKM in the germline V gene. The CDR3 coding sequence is TGTGCCAGCAGTTTAGGACTTTTTAACACCGGGGAGCTGTTTTTT. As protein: CASSLGLFNTGELFF.

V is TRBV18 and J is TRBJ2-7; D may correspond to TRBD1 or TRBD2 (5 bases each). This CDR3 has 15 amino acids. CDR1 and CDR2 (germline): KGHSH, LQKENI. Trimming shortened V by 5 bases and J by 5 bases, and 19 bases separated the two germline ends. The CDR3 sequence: CASSTGHSNGDEQYF. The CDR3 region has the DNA TGTGCCAGCTCAACGGGGCACTCTAACGGGGACGAGCAGTACTTC. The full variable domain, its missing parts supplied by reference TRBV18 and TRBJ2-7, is NAGVMQNPRHLVRRRGQEARLRCSPMKGHSHVYWYRQLPEEGLKFMVYLQKENIIDESGMPKERFSAEFPKEGPSILRIQQVVRGDSAAYFCASSTGHSNGDEQYFGPGTRLTVT.

The CDR3 DNA reads TGTGCCAGCACCTTCGGGCGGGGCTCTAGCACAGATACGCAGTATTTT. Its protein product is CASTFGRGSSTDTQYF. The chain carries TRBV11-2 and TRBJ2-3, with TRBD2 as a possible D gene (6 bases). V gave up 7 bases and J gave up 0 bases, with 17 bases separating them. The CDR3 loop spans 16 amino acids. Per the germline V gene, CDR1 is SGHAT and CDR2 is FQNNGV.

CDR3 bases: TGTGCCAGCAGCCCAGCAGGCGGACAGTCTAGCACAGATACGCAGTATTTT. Translation gives CASSPAGGQSSTDTQYF. The chain carries TRBV7-8 and TRBJ2-3; tentative D call: TRBD1 (6 bases). From germline, CDR1 is SGHVS and CDR2 FQNEAQ. This CDR3 region has 17 residues. The V end was cut by 5 bases, the J end by 0 bases, with 18 bases between.

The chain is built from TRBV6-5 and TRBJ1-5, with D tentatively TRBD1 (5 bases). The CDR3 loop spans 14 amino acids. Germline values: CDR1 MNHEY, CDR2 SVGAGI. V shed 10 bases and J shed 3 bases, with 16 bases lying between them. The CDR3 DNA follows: TGTGCCACCTCTCCTTGGGGGATCAATCAGCCCCAGCATTTT. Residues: CATSPWGINQPQHF.

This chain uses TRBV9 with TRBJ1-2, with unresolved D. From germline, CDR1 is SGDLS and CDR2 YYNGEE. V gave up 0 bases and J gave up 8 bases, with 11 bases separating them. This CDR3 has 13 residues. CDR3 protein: CASSVENGSGYTF. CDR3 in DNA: TGTGCCAGCAGCGTAGAGAATGGGAGCGGCTACACCTTC.

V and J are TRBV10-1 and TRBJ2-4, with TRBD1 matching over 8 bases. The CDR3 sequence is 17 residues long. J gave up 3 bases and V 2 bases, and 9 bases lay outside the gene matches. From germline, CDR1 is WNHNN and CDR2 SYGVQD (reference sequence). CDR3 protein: CASSETRTGFGKNIQYF. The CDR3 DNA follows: TGCGCCAGCAGTGAGACCCGGACAGGGTTCGGCAAAAACATTCAGTACTTC.

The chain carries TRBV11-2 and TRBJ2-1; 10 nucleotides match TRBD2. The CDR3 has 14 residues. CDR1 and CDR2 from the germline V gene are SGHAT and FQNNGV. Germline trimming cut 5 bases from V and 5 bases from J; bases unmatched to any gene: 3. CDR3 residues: CASSERGGHNEQFF. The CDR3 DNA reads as TGTGCCAGCAGCGAGCGGGGGGGCCACAATGAGCAGTTCTTC.

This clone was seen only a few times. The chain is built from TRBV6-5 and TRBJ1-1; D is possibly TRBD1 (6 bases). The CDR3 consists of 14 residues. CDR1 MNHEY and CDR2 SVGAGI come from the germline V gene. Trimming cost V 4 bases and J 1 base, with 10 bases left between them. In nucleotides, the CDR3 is TGTGCCAGCAGTTTAACGACAGGGAACACTGAAGCTTTCTTT. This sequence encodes CASSLTTGNTEAFF.

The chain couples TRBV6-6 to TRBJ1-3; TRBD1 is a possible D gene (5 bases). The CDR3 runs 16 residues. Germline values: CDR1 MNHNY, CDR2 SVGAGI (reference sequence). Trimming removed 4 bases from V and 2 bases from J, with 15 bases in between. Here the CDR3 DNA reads TGTGCCAGCAGTTCGGGAAACAGGCGGACTGGAAACACCATATATTTT. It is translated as CASSSGNRRTGNTIYF.

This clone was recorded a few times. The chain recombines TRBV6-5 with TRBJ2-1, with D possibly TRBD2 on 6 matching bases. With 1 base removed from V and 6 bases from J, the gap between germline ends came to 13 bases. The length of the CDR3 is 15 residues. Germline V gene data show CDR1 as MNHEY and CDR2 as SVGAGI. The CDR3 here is CASSYFALGGNEQFF. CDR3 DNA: TGTGCCAGCAGTTACTTCGCTCTGGGGGGCAATGAGCAGTTCTTC.

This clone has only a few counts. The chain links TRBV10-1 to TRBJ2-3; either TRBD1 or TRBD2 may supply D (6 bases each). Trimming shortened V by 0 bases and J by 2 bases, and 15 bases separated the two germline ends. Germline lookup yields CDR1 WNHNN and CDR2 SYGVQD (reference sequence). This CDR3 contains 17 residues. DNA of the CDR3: TGCGCCAGCAGTGAGTCGGGGCAGGGGAGGAACACAGATACGCAGTATTTT. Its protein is CASSESGQGRNTDTQYF.

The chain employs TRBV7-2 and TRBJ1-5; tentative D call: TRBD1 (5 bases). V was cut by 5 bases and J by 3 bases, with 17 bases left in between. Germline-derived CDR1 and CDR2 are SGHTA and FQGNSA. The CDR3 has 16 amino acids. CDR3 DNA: TGTGCCAGCAGCCTCAAGTCAGGGCGGAACAATCAGCCCCAGCATTTT. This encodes CASSLKSGRNNQPQHF. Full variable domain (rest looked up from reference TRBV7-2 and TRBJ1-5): GAGVSQSPSNKVTEKGKDVELRCDPISGHTALYWYRQSLGQGLEFLIYFQGNSAPDKSGLPSDRFSAERTGGSVSTLTIQRTQQEDSAVYLCASSLKSGRNNQPQHFGDGTRLSIL.

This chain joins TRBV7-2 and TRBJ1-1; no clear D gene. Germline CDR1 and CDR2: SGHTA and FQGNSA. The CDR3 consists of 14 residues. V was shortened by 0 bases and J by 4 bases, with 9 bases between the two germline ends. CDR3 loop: CASSLAPGSTEAFF. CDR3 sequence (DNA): TGTGCCAGCAGCTTAGCCCCTGGGTCCACTGAAGCTTTCTTT.

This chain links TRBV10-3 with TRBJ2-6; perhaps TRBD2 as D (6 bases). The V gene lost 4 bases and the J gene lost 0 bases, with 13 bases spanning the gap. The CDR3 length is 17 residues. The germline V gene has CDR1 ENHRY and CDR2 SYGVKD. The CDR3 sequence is CAISVGLDYSGANVLTF. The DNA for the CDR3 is TGTGCCATCAGTGTGGGACTGGATTACTCTGGGGCCAACGTCCTGACTTTC.

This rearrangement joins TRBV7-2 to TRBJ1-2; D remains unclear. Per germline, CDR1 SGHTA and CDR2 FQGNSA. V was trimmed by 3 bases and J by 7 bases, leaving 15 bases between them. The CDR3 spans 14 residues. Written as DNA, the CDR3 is TGTGCCAGCAGCTTGGGTCCAGAGGAAGGTGGCTACACCTTC. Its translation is CASSLGPEEGGYTF.

This CDR3 is CASSLQAGYYEQYF. CDR3 DNA sequence: TGTGCCAGCAGCTTACAAGCGGGGTACTACGAGCAGTACTTC. The gene calls are TRBV7-2 and TRBJ2-7; 7 bases match TRBD2. The germline V gene has CDR1 SGHTA and CDR2 FQGNSA. The CDR3 has 14 amino acids. V gave up 2 bases and J gave up 3 bases; unmatched junction bases: 4. The full variable domain, rest sourced from reference TRBV7-2 and TRBJ2-7, is GAGVSQSPSNKVTEKGKDVELRCDPISGHTALYWYRQSLGQGLEFLIYFQGNSAPDKSGLPSDRFSAERTGGSVSTLTIQRTQQEDSAVYLCASSLQAGYYEQYFGPGTRLTVT.